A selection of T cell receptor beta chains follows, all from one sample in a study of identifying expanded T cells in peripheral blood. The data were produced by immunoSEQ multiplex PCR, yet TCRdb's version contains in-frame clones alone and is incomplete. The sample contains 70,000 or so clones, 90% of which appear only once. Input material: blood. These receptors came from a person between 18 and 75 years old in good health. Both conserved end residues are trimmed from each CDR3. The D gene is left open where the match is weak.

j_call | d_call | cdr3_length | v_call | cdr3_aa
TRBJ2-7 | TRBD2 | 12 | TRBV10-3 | AISGLADSGEQY
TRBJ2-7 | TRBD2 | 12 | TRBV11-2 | ASTDGTSGYEQY
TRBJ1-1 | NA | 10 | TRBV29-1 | SVESRATEAF
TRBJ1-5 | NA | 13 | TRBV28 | ASSFRAGRPQPQH
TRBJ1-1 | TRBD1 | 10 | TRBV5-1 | ASSFEQGEAF
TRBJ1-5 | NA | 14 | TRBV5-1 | ASSLSPGDSNQPQH
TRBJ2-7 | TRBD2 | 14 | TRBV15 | ATSRGRGGTDYEQY
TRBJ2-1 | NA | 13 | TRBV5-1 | ASSSPATTSNEQF
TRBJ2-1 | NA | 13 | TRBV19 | ASSMQGGSYNEQF
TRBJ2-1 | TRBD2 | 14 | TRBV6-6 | ASRPRASGGADEQF
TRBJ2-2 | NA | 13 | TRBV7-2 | ASSSDRLNTGELF
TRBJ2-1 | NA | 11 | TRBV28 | ASSLATLNEQF
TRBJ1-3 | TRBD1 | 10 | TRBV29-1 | SVGTDGNTIY
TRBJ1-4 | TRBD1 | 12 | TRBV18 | ASSPAGGAEKLF
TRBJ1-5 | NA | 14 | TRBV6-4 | ASSDSGKFSNQPQH
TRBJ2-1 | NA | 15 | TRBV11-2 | ASSLGLDSGSYNEQF
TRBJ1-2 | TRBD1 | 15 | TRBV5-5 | ASSFKRISGTVDGYT
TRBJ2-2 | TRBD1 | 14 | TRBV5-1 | ASSPGTGASTGELF
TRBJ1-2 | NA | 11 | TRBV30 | AWSDNRGVVYT
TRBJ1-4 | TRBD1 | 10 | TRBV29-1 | SGRTGDEKLF
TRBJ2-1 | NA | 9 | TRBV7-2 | ASSPNREQF
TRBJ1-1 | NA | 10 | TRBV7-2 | ASSLQWTEAF
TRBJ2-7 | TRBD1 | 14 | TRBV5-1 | ASSLGPGTGPYEQY
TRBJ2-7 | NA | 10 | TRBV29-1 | SVVTGGYEQY
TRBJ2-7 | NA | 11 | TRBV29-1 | SVARQGTYEQY
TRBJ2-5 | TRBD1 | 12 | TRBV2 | ASSGQGAGETQY
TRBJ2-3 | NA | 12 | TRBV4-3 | ASSQGPSTDTQY
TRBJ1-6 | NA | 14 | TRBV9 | ASSETHGLDNSPLH
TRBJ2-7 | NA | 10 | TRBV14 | ASSQAPYEQY
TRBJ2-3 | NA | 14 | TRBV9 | ASSVMWGGGADTQY
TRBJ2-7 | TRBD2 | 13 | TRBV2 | ASRGGLAGFSEQY
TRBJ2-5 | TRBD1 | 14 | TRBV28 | ASSFSWDSLQETQY
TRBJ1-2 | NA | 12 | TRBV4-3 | ASSQELGSAGYT
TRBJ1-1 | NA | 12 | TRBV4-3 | ASSQAMGSTEAF
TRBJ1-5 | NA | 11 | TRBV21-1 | ASSRGSNQPQH
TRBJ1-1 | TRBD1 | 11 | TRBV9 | ASSQTGFTEAF
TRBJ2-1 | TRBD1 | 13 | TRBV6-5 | ASSHGQGYYNEQF
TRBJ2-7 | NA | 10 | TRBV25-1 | ASSGTGYEQY
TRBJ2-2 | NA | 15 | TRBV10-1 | ASSEPVPPTSPGELF
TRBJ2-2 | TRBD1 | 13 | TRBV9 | ASPDEGAGTGELF
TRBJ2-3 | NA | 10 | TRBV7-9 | ASSFGGNTQY